This T cell receptor beta chain was captured by sequencing in a study of blood T cell repertoires in COVID-19. Original processing notes: By means of reference gene primer amplification, nucleated cell counts were estimated. The method was immunoSEQ multiplex PCR; TCRdb's version includes in-frame clones alone and lacks a portion of them. The D gene and trimming were derived from the DNA, and the V and J assignments and clone size from that table. Here the sample spans roughly 130,000 clones, about 84% being singletons. This CDR3 region has 18 residues. The germline gives CDR1 DFQATT, CDR2 SNEGSKA (reference sequence). After removal of 3 bases from V and 4 bases from J, the junction contained 18 bases not matched to a gene.

Specimen: peripheral blood. V gene TRBV20-1 combines with J gene TRBJ1-1; 9 nucleotides match TRBD1. This receptor was obtained from a woman aged 55-70 years with acute or convalescent COVID-19. In DNA, the CDR3 is TGCAGTGCTAGTGTACAGGGGGCGCAAACTTTAAAACCCACTGAAGCTTTCTTT. It codes for CSASVQGAQTLKPTEAFF.